The source of this T cell receptor beta chain is a study of PD-L1 blockade in urothelial cancer. Whole-study context: From 2014, patients received atezolizumab, given as 1,200 mg intravenously every 3 weeks. The median number of T cells present in blood samples was around 150,000.

Profiled with immunoSEQ multiplex PCR; TCRdb holds only in-frame clones, not every one. The sample carries 25,000 to 40,000 clones, approximately 80% recorded once. This material consisted of PBMCs, taken around atezolizumab (anti-PD-L1) treatment. This receptor was taken from a man in his 60s with urothelial cancer.

This CDR3 is CASSEFGQGEKLFF. Written as DNA, the CDR3 is TGTGCCAGCAGTGAATTCGGACAGGGGGAAAAACTGTTTTTT. This chain joins TRBV25-1 and TRBJ1-4; 9 bases agree with TRBD1. The CDR3 is made up of 14 amino acids. V was clipped by 1 base and J by 8 bases; unmatched bases: 2. Germline V gene lookup returns CDR1 MGHDK and CDR2 SYGVNS. The variable domain in full, completed from reference TRBV25-1 and TRBJ1-4, reads EADIYQTPRYLVIGTGKKITLECSQTMGHDKMYWYQQDPGMELHLIHYSYGVNSTEKGDLSSESTVSRIRTEHFPLTLESARPSHTSQYLCASSEFGQGEKLFFGSGTQLSVL.